Described below is a single T cell receptor (beta chain) sequence and its context. Its target is not known. Primers included in the PCR were 60 Vbeta and 13 Jbeta primers. Produced via immunoSEQ multiplex PCR; TCRdb's table is partial and in-frame only. The profile shows around 40,000 clones, roughly 87% of them singletons. The sample comes from a study of cytomegalovirus exposure and HLA in healthy donors. Whole-study context: A data release that came early held tens of millions of unique TCRs from HLA-typed donors.

The CDR3 sequence is 16 residues long. V was clipped by 3 bases and J by 2 bases, with 15 bases between them. Germline loops: CDR1 MNHNS, CDR2 SASEGT. The study's findings and limits: A few V segments could not be told apart, such as TRBV6-2 and TRBV6-3, and were left out.

Sequenced sample: PBMCs. This chain links TRBV6-1 with TRBJ2-3; D possibly corresponds to TRBD1 (6 bases). The TCR comes from a woman aged 40 to 50 in good health and CMV-seropositive. CDR3 amino acids: CASSEWWTASTDTQYF. In nucleotides, the CDR3 is TGTGCCAGCAGTGAGTGGTGGACAGCTTCCACAGATACGCAGTATTTT.